This T cell receptor beta chain was obtained from a study of technical replicates of blood from a handful of donors (dated by TCRdb to about 2017). Concerning this clone: The target of this receptor is not known. Base quality data are lacking; no much larger clone is found one base away.

Libraries came from the immunoSEQ multiplex PCR assay. This immuneACCESS table, as held by TCRdb, lists in-frame sequences with V and J called but not all clones. Of the missing ones, under half trace to an unresolved V gene in checked studies; the others have no known cause. In all, the sample holds 67,000 or so clones, and around 95% of those were seen once. The top ten constitute 0.2% to 0.3% of the sample. The clonotype was recovered from a human donor in good health. The sequencing input was T cells isolated from PBMCs.

CDR3 reads: CASSLPGQGDSGNTIYF. The DNA reads as follows: TGTGCCAGCAGCTTACCGGGACAGGGGGACTCTGGAAACACCATATATTTT. The sequence is built from TRBV9 and TRBJ1-3; 11 bases in between match TRBD1. The germline V gene provides CDR1 SGDLS and CDR2 YYNGEE. Inclusive of the bounding cysteine and phenylalanine, the CDR3 is 17 residues long. Of all the DNA, just the CDR3 is kept, 51 bases in frame from base 1. The germline V and J ends show losses of 4 bases and 0 bases respectively, and no gene match explains 6 bases of the junction.